Below, 16 T cell receptor beta chains from the same sample are listed, as sequenced in a study of blood T cell repertoires in COVID-19. Some clones are missing from TCRdb's copy, which holds only in-frame ones; the method was immunoSEQ multiplex PCR. Of roughly 80,000 clones in the sample, over 70% were seen once. The source material was peripheral blood. Source of these receptors: a human donor in a cohort sampled during active COVID-19.

J is TRBJ1-1 and V is TRBV29-1, with a possible D match to TRBD1 (6 bases). The CDR3 has 11 residues. Germline V CDR1 and CDR2: SQVTM, ANQGSEA. Deletions cut 8 bases from V and 6 bases from J, with 13 bases between. The CDR3 protein is CSTVGGPEAFF. DNA for the CDR3: TGCAGCACTGTGGGGGGGCCTGAAGCTTTCTTT.

This rearrangement joins TRBV24-1 to TRBJ2-1; 8 nucleotides align to TRBD1. The J segment lost 8 bases and the V segment lost 9 bases, leaving 17 bases of the junction unmatched. Germline CDR1 reads KGHDR; CDR2 reads SFDVKD. The CDR3 has 16 residues. The CDR3 region is CATGGQGARNGDEQFF. CDR3 sequence (DNA): TGTGCCACCGGAGGGCAGGGGGCGCGAAATGGCGATGAGCAGTTCTTC.

This rearrangement joins TRBV29-1 to TRBJ2-5; tentatively, D is TRBD2 (7 bases). The CDR3 totals 12 residues. The V gene lost 7 bases and the J gene lost 5 bases, with 14 bases spanning the gap. Per the germline V gene, CDR1 is SQVTM and CDR2 is ANQGSEA. CDR3 sequence reads: CSAGEGWETQYF. In DNA, the CDR3 is TGCAGCGCAGGGGAGGGTTGGGAGACCCAGTACTTC.

This clone was picked up a small number of times. This sequence joins TRBV2 and TRBJ2-7, with D possibly TRBD2 on 7 matching bases. The V gene's germline CDR1 is SNHLY and CDR2 FYNNEI. The ends were cut back, 6 bases at V and 2 bases at J, with 17 bases in the middle. The CDR3 sequence is 15 residues long. The CDR3 DNA reads TGTGCCAGCAGGCTCGGGGGGCGCGGCCCCTACGAGCAGTACTTC. It codes for CASRLGGRGPYEQYF.

The chain couples TRBV12-3 or TRBV12-4 to TRBJ2-7; possible D gene TRBD1, 6 bases. V lost 3 bases and J 3 bases, leaving 9 bases between the germline ends. This CDR3 comprises 13 residues. CDR3 in amino acids: CASSFGDIYEQYV. CDR3 nucleotide sequence: TGTGCCAGCAGTTTTGGGGACATCTACGAGCAGTACGTC.

J is TRBJ1-1 and V is TRBV6-6, with a weak D call TRBD1 (6 bases). The CDR3 totals 12 residues. Per germline, CDR1 MNHNY and CDR2 SVGAGI (reference sequence). V dropped 6 bases and J dropped 6 bases, with 11 bases sitting between them. CDR3 sequence: CASSYRTAEAFF. The CDR3 bases are TGTGCCAGCAGCTATCGGACAGCTGAAGCTTTCTTT.

The chain links TRBV14 to TRBJ1-1, with 8 bases lining up with TRBD1. Germline V gene lookup returns CDR1 SGHDN and CDR2 FVKESK. The CDR3 totals 17 residues. V shed 3 bases, J shed 0 bases, and the junction held 9 bases outside the gene matches. CDR3 region: CASSQDRAFYMNTEAFF. The CDR3 DNA is TGTGCCAGCAGCCAGGACAGGGCGTTCTATATGAACACTGAAGCTTTCTTT.

This chain joins TRBV6-6 and TRBJ2-7; no clear D gene. Germline V gene lookup returns CDR1 MNHNY and CDR2 SVGAGI (reference sequence). Trimming left V 0 bases short and J 7 bases short, with 7 bases between. The CDR3 covers 12 residues. CDR3 sequence: CASSYSAGEQYF. DNA for the CDR3: TGTGCCAGCAGTTACTCGGCAGGTGAGCAGTACTTC.

This clone has just one count. The gene calls are TRBV10-1 and TRBJ1-2, with 11 bases aligning to TRBD1. This CDR3 region has 14 residues. The germline V gene encodes CDR1 WNHNN and CDR2 SYGVQD (reference sequence). With 2 bases clipped from V and 7 bases from J, the junction kept 3 bases outside the gene matches. The DNA of the CDR3 is TGCGCCAGCAGTGAGGGACAGGGGGCCTTTGGCTACACCTTC. Its protein product is CASSEGQGAFGYTF.

This chain uses TRBV19 with TRBJ1-1; D gene ambiguous. CDR1 is LNHDA and CDR2 is SQIVND in the germline V gene (reference sequence). The CDR3 has 14 residues. V lost 8 bases, J lost 4 bases, and 17 bases lay in between. The CDR3 region is CASCSALGSTEAFF. The CDR3 bases are TGTGCCAGTTGTTCGGCGTTGGGGAGCACTGAAGCTTTCTTT.

The J gene is TRBJ2-3, the V gene TRBV30; a weak D match, TRBD1 (5 bases). V dropped 4 bases and J dropped 1 base, with 12 bases sitting between them. Germline loops: CDR1 GTSNPN, CDR2 SVGIG (reference sequence). The CDR3 loop spans 14 amino acids. CDR3 coding DNA: TGTGCCTGGACTGCAGGGCCTCGCACAGATACGCAGTATTTT. It encodes CAWTAGPRTDTQYF.

The chain recombines TRBV29-1 with TRBJ2-1, with no clear D. Germline CDR1 and CDR2: SQVTM and ANQGSEA. The CDR3 has 15 residues. Trimming removed 6 bases at V and 0 bases at J, with 15 bases between. CDR3: CSVHLRGHSYNEQFF. In DNA form, the CDR3 reads TGCAGCGTCCATCTCCGCGGCCACTCCTACAATGAGCAGTTCTTC.

V is TRBV6-2 or TRBV6-3 and J is TRBJ2-7; 9 nucleotides match TRBD2. Per germline, CDR1 MNHEY and CDR2 SVGEGT. The V segment lost 2 bases and the J segment 0 bases; nucleotides outside the gene matches: 5. The length of the CDR3 is 16 residues. CDR3 nucleotide sequence: TGTGCCAGCAGTTACGAGACTAGCGGCAGCTCCTACGAGCAGTACGTC. As protein: CASSYETSGSSYEQYV.

The chain employs TRBV24-1 and TRBJ2-1; maybe TRBD2 (5 bases). V lost 0 bases to trimming and J lost 0 bases, with 8 bases between them. Germline CDR1 is KGHDR and CDR2 is SFDVKD. The CDR3 covers 16 residues. Written as DNA, the CDR3 is TGTGCCACCAGTGATTTGGGTGGGAGCTCCTACAATGAGCAGTTCTTC. It translates to CATSDLGGSSYNEQFF.

The chain uses TRBV11-3 and TRBJ1-1; D call uncertain. Trimming took off 1 base at V and 2 bases at J, with 8 bases between the two ends. The CDR3 is 14 residues long. In germline, CDR1 is SGHNT, CDR2 YENEEA. The CDR3 nucleotides read TGTGCCAGCAGCTTAGTTCCAGTCAACACTGAAGCTTTCTTT. Its protein is CASSLVPVNTEAFF.

The chain links TRBV7-3 to TRBJ2-7; the D gene is possibly TRBD2 (5 bases). CDR1 is SGHTA, CDR2 FQGTGA, per germline. The CDR3 has 14 amino acids. Trimming took off 1 base at V and 2 bases at J, with 9 bases between the two ends. CDR3 in amino acids: CASSLNPGTYEQYF. The CDR3 bases are TGTGCCAGCAGCTTAAATCCGGGAACCTACGAGCAGTACTTC. Looking up the rest from reference TRBV7-3 and TRBJ2-7 gives the full variable domain: GAGVSQTPSNKVTEKGKYVELRCDPISGHTALYWYRQSLGQGPEFLIYFQGTGAADDSGLPNDRFFAVRPEGSVSTLKIQRTERGDSAVYLCASSLNPGTYEQYFGPGTRLTVT.